One and the same sample provided the 27 T cell receptor beta chains below, sequenced in a study of cytomegalovirus exposure and HLA in healthy donors. Profiled with immunoSEQ multiplex PCR; TCRdb holds only in-frame clones, not every one. The table records fewer than 85,000 clones, approximately 96% of them present only once. Sequencing input: PBMCs. The source of these receptors is a woman between 18 and 29 years old in good health and CMV-seronegative.

This chain joins TRBV28 and TRBJ2-1; D possibly corresponds to TRBD2 (6 bases). The CDR3 covers 16 residues. CDR1 MDHEN and CDR2 SYDVKM come from the germline V gene. Between the trimmed V and J ends, which lost 1 base and 0 bases, there was a span of 10 bases. The CDR3 region has the DNA TGTGCCAGCAGTTTATTGGTCGGGAGCTCCTACAATGAGCAGTTCTTC. It specifies CASSLLVGSSYNEQFF.

The genes are TRBV27 and TRBJ2-1; 7 positions match TRBD2. The CDR3 is 15 residues long. Germline-derived CDR1 and CDR2 are MNHEY and SMNVEV (reference sequence). V dropped 3 bases and J dropped 0; count of bases not matched to a gene: 2. Written as DNA, the CDR3 is TGTGCCAGCAGTTTGGGCGGGAGCTCCTACAATGAGCAGTTCTTC. Amino acids: CASSLGGSSYNEQFF.

The chain recombines TRBV6-1 with TRBJ1-5; D not certain. V lost 7 bases and J 0 bases, leaving 7 bases between the germline ends. This CDR3 contains 13 residues. Per germline, CDR1 MNHNS and CDR2 SASEGT. The CDR3 here is CASTTYSNQPQHF. The CDR3, as DNA: TGTGCCAGCACCACTTATAGCAATCAGCCCCAGCATTTT.

CDR3 sequence reads: CASSFEPLSGANVLTF. As DNA, the CDR3 is TGCGCCAGCAGCTTTGAGCCCCTCTCTGGGGCCAACGTCCTGACTTTC. The chain couples TRBV5-1 to TRBJ2-6; D is uncertain. Germline values: CDR1 SGHRS, CDR2 YFSETQ. V was pared by 2 bases and J by 0 bases, with 9 bases between. The CDR3 sequence is 16 residues long.

The chain has TRBV10-3 and TRBJ2-1, with 10 bases lining up with TRBD1. The trim removed 7 bases at V and 10 bases at J, leaving 7 bases unmatched. The CDR3 totals 13 residues. The V gene's germline CDR1 is ENHRY and CDR2 SYGVKD. For the CDR3, the DNA is TGTGCCATCAACACCGGGACAGGGGACGAGCAGTTCTTC. Amino acid sequence: CAINTGTGDEQFF.

The V gene is TRBV15, the J gene TRBJ2-7, with D maybe TRBD2 (6 bases). Germline CDR1 and CDR2: LNHNV and YYDKDF (reference sequence). The CDR3 is made up of 15 amino acids. Trimming removed 0 bases from V and 2 bases from J, with 11 bases in between. The CDR3 spells CATSRDLDYTYEQYF. The CDR3 region has the DNA TGTGCCACCAGCAGAGATTTGGACTATACCTACGAGCAGTACTTC.

The rearrangement joins TRBV6-5 to TRBJ2-7, with D tentatively TRBD2 (6 bases). This CDR3 region has 14 residues. Germline V lookup: CDR1 MNHEY, CDR2 SVGAGI. V dropped 2 bases and J dropped 6 bases, with 14 bases sitting between them. CDR3 sequence reads: CASSYGGSGLEQYF. CDR3 DNA: TGTGCCAGCAGTTACGGGGGGAGTGGGCTCGAGCAGTACTTC.

This chain uses TRBV29-1 with TRBJ2-1; possibly TRBD2 for D (6 bases). The CDR3 consists of 13 residues. CDR1 SQVTM and CDR2 ANQGSEA come from the germline V gene. Deletions cut 7 bases from V and 5 bases from J, with 15 bases between. The CDR3 nucleotides are TGCAGCGCGCGGGACTCAACGGACAATGAGCAGTTCTTC. Translation gives CSARDSTDNEQFF.

V usage is TRBV28 and J usage is TRBJ2-7, with 9 nucleotides matching TRBD2. Trimming took 5 bases from V and 2 from J; bases not matched to a gene: 4. The CDR3 runs 14 residues. Germline V lookup: CDR1 MDHEN, CDR2 SYDVKM. The DNA for the CDR3 is TGTGCCAGCAGTGCGGGGGGGTCAGCCTACGAGCAGTACTTC. This gives the protein CASSAGGSAYEQYF.

The chain combines TRBV5-1 with TRBJ2-7; D might be TRBD1 (5 bases). CDR3 length equals 16 residues. Per the germline V gene, CDR1 is SGHRS and CDR2 is YFSETQ. The V end was cut by 4 bases, the J end by 2 bases, with 19 bases between. CDR3 nucleotides: TGCGCCAGCAGCACCCAGGGTAGGGGTAATCCCTACGAGCAGTACTTC. This gives the protein CASSTQGRGNPYEQYF.

The chain combines TRBV7-2 with TRBJ2-5; the match to TRBD2 covers 9 bases. The CDR3 is 17 amino acids. V shed 7 bases, J shed 7 bases, and the junction held 19 bases outside the gene matches. Per germline, CDR1 SGHTA and CDR2 FQGNSA. CDR3 nucleotide sequence: TGTGCCAGCAACCTAGGGAGGGGGCTAGCGGGGCCAGCGACCCAGTACTTC. Its protein is CASNLGRGLAGPATQYF.

J is TRBJ2-7 and V is TRBV25-1; 9 nucleotides line up with TRBD1. J gave up 3 bases and V 4 bases, and 4 bases lay outside the gene matches. The CDR3 spans 14 residues. The germline V gene encodes CDR1 MGHDK and CDR2 SYGVNS. The DNA for the CDR3 is TGTGCCAGCAGTGCGGGACAGGGTTTCTACGAGCAGTACTTC. Its translation is CASSAGQGFYEQYF.

V and J are TRBV10-3 and TRBJ2-3, with D perhaps TRBD2 (6 bases). The CDR3 spans 14 residues. V was shortened by 2 bases and J by 2 bases, with 8 bases between the two germline ends. CDR1 and CDR2 (germline): ENHRY, SYGVKD. CDR3 DNA: TGTGCCATCAGTGAGGGAGGGGTCACAGATACGCAGTATTTT. This sequence encodes CAISEGGVTDTQYF.

The chain joins TRBV11-2 to TRBJ2-7; no clear D. Germline V gives CDR1 SGHAT, CDR2 FQNNGV. This CDR3 spans 13 amino acids. V shed 5 bases and J shed 5 bases, with 13 bases lying between them. CDR3 nucleotides: TGTGCCAGCAGCCCCCTAGTATCGCACGAGCAGTACTTC. It translates to CASSPLVSHEQYF.

The chain recombines TRBV21-1 with TRBJ1-1; TRBD1 reflects the table's D call only, with no check against the DNA. TRBV21-1 is a known pseudogene. The CDR3 is 22 amino acids. CDR3 amino acids: CASSKAGKIHRAKSFRYTEAFF. CDR3 coding DNA: TGTGCCAGCAGCAAAGCGGGGAAGATCCACAGGGCTAAGTCCTTCCGATACACTGAAGCTTTCTTT.

The chain employs TRBV7-2 and TRBJ2-1, with TRBD1 matching 7 bases. Trimming removed 3 bases from V and 5 bases from J; junction bases left unmatched: 4. The CDR3 consists of 14 residues. Germline V gives CDR1 SGHTA, CDR2 FQGNSA. The CDR3 region is CASSFRQGDNEQFF. Written as DNA, the CDR3 is TGTGCCAGCAGCTTCAGACAGGGAGACAATGAGCAGTTCTTC.

The J gene is TRBJ1-4, the V gene TRBV15, with TRBD1 matching over 7 bases. CDR1 and CDR2 (germline): LNHNV, YYDKDF (reference sequence). V shed 1 base and J 4 bases; nucleotides not matched to a gene: 3. This CDR3 region has 15 residues. CDR3 coding DNA: TGTGCCACCAGCAGAGCAACAGGGGTTAATGAAAAACTGTTTTTT. Protein: CATSRATGVNEKLFF.

The genes are TRBV5-1 and TRBJ2-7; D uncertain. Between the trimmed V and J ends, which lost 0 bases and 1 base, there was a span of 8 bases. Germline-derived CDR1 and CDR2 are SGHRS and YFSETQ. The CDR3 covers 14 residues. In DNA, the CDR3 is TGCGCCAGCAGCTTGGGAGACGGGTCCTACGAGCAGTACTTC. Translating it yields CASSLGDGSYEQYF. The whole variable domain, filled in from reference TRBV5-1 and TRBJ2-7, reads KAGVTQTPRYLIKTRGQQVTLSCSPISGHRSVSWYQQTPGQGLQFLFEYFSETQRNKGNFPGRFSGRQFSNSRSEMNVSTLELGDSALYLCASSLGDGSYEQYFGPGTRLTVT.

This chain connects TRBV25-1 to TRBJ1-6; D perhaps matches TRBD1 (5 bases). The V gene's germline CDR1 is MGHDK and CDR2 SYGVNS. Deletions cut 4 bases from V and 5 bases from J, with 12 bases between. This CDR3 comprises 15 residues. The CDR3 protein is CASSGGAGHNSPLHF. The CDR3 region has the DNA TGTGCCAGCAGTGGGGGCGCCGGCCATAATTCACCCCTCCACTTT.

V usage is TRBV9 and J usage is TRBJ1-6, with 12 bases matching TRBD1. The CDR3 is 18 residues long. CDR1 is SGDLS, CDR2 YYNGEE, per germline. The V and J ends lost 0 bases and 7 bases, in that order; junction bases with no gene match: 8. This CDR3 reads CASSVGGGTGGLNSPLHF. CDR3 DNA: TGTGCCAGCAGCGTAGGTGGGGGGACAGGGGGCCTGAATTCACCCCTCCACTTT. The variable domain in full, with the rest retrieved from reference TRBV9 and TRBJ1-6, is DSGVTQTPKHLITATGQRVTLRCSPRSGDLSVYWYQQSLDQGLQFLIQYYNGEERAKGNILERFSAQQFPDLHSELNLSSLELGDSALYFCASSVGGGTGGLNSPLHFGNGTRLTVT.

This clone was counted only a few times. DNA of the CDR3: TGTGCCAGCAGAAATCCCGGGATCGTGAGAGATACGCAGTATTTT. Its protein product is CASRNPGIVRDTQYF. The V gene is TRBV6-5, the J gene TRBJ2-3; perhaps TRBD2 as D (5 bases). The length of the CDR3 is 15 residues. V shed 6 bases and J shed 5 bases, with 18 bases lying between them. Per the germline V gene, CDR1 is MNHEY and CDR2 is SVGAGI.

The chain has TRBV18 and TRBJ1-1; no clear D gene. The length of the CDR3 is 15 residues. Germline assignment: CDR1 KGHSH and CDR2 LQKENI. Trimming shortened V by 3 bases and J by 1 base, and 12 bases separated the two germline ends. This chain's CDR3 is CASSPGSRGNTEAFF. The CDR3, as DNA: TGTGCCAGCTCACCCGGCTCTCGGGGGAACACTGAAGCTTTCTTT.

This chain uses TRBV9 with TRBJ2-1; TRBD1 might be the D (7 bases). The CDR3 is made up of 15 amino acids. V gave up 1 base and J gave up 8 bases, with 16 bases separating them. Germline CDR1 reads SGDLS; CDR2 reads YYNGEE. The CDR3 DNA reads as TGTGCCAGCAGCGTATATTGGGGCAGGGGGGATGAGCAGTTCTTC. Protein product: CASSVYWGRGDEQFF. Full variable domain (missing parts from reference TRBV9 and TRBJ2-1): DSGVTQTPKHLITATGQRVTLRCSPRSGDLSVYWYQQSLDQGLQFLIQYYNGEERAKGNILERFSAQQFPDLHSELNLSSLELGDSALYFCASSVYWGRGDEQFFGPGTRLTVL.

V is TRBV19 and J is TRBJ1-4; D possibly corresponds to TRBD1 (6 bases). The germline CDR1 and CDR2 sequences are LNHDA and SQIVND (reference sequence). The V gene lost 2 bases and the J gene lost 0 bases, with 10 bases spanning the gap. The CDR3 is 16 amino acids. CDR3 sequence: CASSIKGTTTNEKLFF. CDR3 DNA: TGTGCCAGTAGTATAAAGGGGACAACAACTAATGAAAAACTGTTTTTT.

The chain couples TRBV6-1 to TRBJ2-7; D ambiguous. V was cut by 0 bases and J by 3 bases, with 27 bases left in between. Germline values: CDR1 MNHNS, CDR2 SASEGT. The length of the CDR3 is 20 residues. The chain's CDR3 is CASSEAYNYYELGYDYEQYF. CDR3 coding DNA: TGTGCCAGCAGTGAAGCCTACAATTACTACGAGCTGGGTTATGACTACGAGCAGTACTTC.

The rearrangement joins TRBV4-1 to TRBJ1-1; TRBD1 aligns across 8 bases. Germline loops: CDR1 MGHRA, CDR2 YSYEKL. This CDR3 comprises 14 residues. Trimming cost V 1 base and J 7 bases; bases outside gene matches: 5. The CDR3 bases are TGCGCCAGCAGCCAAGCGGACAGGGTGATTGAAGCTTTCTTT. Encoded protein: CASSQADRVIEAFF.

The rearrangement joins TRBV5-1 to TRBJ1-2; 8 positions match TRBD1. The CDR3 extends over 13 amino acids. The V and J ends lost 6 bases and 7 bases, in that order; junction bases with no gene match: 8. The germline CDR1 and CDR2 sequences are SGHRS and YFSETQ. Here the CDR3 reads CASIGTGTTGYTF. The CDR3 DNA reads as TGCGCCAGCATTGGGACAGGTACGACTGGCTACACCTTC.